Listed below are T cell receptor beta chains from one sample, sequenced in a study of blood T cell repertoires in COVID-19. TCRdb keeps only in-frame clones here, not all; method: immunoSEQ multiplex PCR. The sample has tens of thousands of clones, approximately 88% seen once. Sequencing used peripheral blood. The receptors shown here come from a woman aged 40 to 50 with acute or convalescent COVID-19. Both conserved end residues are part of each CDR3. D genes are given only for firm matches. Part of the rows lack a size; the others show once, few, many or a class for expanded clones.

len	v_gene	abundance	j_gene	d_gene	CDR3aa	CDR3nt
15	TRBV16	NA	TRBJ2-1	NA	CASSPNFARYNEQFF	TGTGCCAGCAGCCCAAACTTCGCGAGATACAATGAGCAGTTCTTC
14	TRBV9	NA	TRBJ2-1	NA	CASSVLPRDNEQFF	TGTGCCAGCAGCGTTCTTCCCCGGGACAATGAGCAGTTCTTC
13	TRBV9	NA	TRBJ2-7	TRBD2	CASSPSGSYEQYF	TGTGCCAGCAGCCCTAGCGGTTCCTACGAGCAGTACTTC
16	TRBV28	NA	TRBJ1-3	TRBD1	CASSSWTGSSGNTIYF	TGTGCCAGCAGTTCCTGGACAGGAAGCTCTGGAAACACCATATATTTT
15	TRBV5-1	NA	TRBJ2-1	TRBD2	CASSSTSGSLGEQFF	TGCGCCAGCAGCTCGACTAGCGGGAGCTTGGGTGAGCAGTTCTTC
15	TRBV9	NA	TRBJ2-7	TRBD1	CASSASGTGLNEQYF	TGTGCCAGCAGCGCCTCCGGGACAGGGCTCAACGAGCAGTACTTC
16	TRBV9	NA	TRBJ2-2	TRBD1	CASSILRTGGHGELFF	TGTGCCAGCAGCATCCTCCGGACAGGGGGTCACGGGGAGCTGTTTTTT
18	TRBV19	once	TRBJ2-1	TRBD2	CASRDASHGSGSFYEQFF	TGTGCCAGTAGAGATGCATCTCACGGGAGCGGGAGTTTCTATGAGCAGTTCTTC
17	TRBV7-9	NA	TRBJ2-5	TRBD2	CASSSPTSGGQQETQYF	TGTGCCAGCAGCTCACCGACTAGCGGGGGGCAACAAGAGACCCAGTACTTC
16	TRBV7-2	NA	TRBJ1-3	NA	CASSLTRGELGNTIYF	TGTGCCAGCAGCTTGACCCGGGGAGAGCTTGGAAACACCATATATTTT
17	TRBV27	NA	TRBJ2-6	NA	CASSLGTGGLGANVLTF	TGTGCCAGCAGTTTGGGTACAGGTGGCCTAGGGGCCAACGTCCTGACTTTC
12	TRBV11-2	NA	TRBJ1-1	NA	CASSILRTEAFF	TGTGCCAGCAGCATCCTACGCACTGAAGCTTTCTTT
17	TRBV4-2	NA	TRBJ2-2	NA	CASSQGRAVSGTGELFF	TGTGCCAGCAGCCAAGGAAGAGCGGTCTCGGGCACCGGGGAGCTGTTTTTT
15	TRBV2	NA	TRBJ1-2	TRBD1	CASRQTQGAPNGYTF	TGTGCCAGCAGGCAAACTCAGGGGGCGCCGAATGGCTACACCTTC
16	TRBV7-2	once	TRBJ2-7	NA	CASSLRRGRDSYEQYF	TGTGCCAGCAGCTTAAGGCGGGGCAGGGACTCCTACGAGCAGTACTTC
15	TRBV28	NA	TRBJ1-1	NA	CASIGGWGDSTEAFF	TGTGCCAGCATTGGGGGGTGGGGCGACAGCACTGAAGCTTTCTTT
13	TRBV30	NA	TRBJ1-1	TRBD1	CAWRGGRGQVAFF	TGTGCCTGGAGAGGGGGTAGGGGGCAGGTGGCTTTCTTT
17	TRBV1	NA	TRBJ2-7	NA	CTSRTDRGRGDLYEQYF	TGCACCAGCAGGACGGACAGGGGAAGGGGCGACCTCTACGAGCAGTACTTC
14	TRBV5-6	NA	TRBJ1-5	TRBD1	CASSAGTGNQPQHF	TGTGCCAGCAGCGCTGGGACAGGGAATCAGCCCCAGCATTTT
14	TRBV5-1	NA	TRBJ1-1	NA	CASRPAQGFTEAFF	TGCGCCAGCAGGCCCGCACAGGGATTCACTGAAGCTTTCTTT
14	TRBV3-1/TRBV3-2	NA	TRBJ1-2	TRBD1	CASSQVGGGHGYTF	TGTGCCAGCAGCCAAGTTGGAGGGGGCCATGGCTACACCTTC
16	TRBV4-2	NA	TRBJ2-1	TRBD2	CASSQGSGDNHNEQFF	TGTGCCAGCAGCCAAGGAAGCGGGGATAATCACAATGAGCAGTTCTTC
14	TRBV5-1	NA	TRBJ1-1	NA	CASSLSTGRTEAFF	TGCGCCAGCAGCCTGTCCACAGGGCGTACTGAAGCTTTCTTT
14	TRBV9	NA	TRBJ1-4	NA	CASSVQGNNEKLFF	TGTGCCAGCAGCGTGCAGGGGAATAATGAAAAACTGTTTTTT
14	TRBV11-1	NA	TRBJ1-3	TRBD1	CASRPTGPGNTIYF	TGTGCCAGCAGGCCGACAGGGCCCGGAAACACCATATATTTT
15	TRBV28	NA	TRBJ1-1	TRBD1	CASRHLRDSYTEAFF	TGTGCCAGCAGACACCTCCGGGACAGTTACACTGAAGCTTTCTTT
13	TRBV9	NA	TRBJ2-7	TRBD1	CASSRGQAYEQYF	TGTGCCAGTTCCCGGGGACAGGCCTACGAGCAGTACTTC
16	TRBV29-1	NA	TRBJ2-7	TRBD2	CSVEGERDRGPYEQYF	TGCAGCGTTGAAGGTGAGCGGGACCGAGGCCCATACGAGCAGTACTTC
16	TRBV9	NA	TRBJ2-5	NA	CASSVAQGGGPETQYF	TGTGCCAGCAGCGTAGCCCAAGGGGGAGGGCCGGAGACCCAGTACTTC
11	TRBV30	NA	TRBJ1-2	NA	CAGAGNYGYTF	TGTGCCGGAGCCGGGAACTATGGCTACACCTTC
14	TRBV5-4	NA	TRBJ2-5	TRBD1	CASSRDRGGETQYF	TGTGCCAGCAGCCGGGACAGGGGTGGGGAGACCCAGTACTTC
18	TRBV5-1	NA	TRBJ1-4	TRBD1	CASSFGRGQGTTNEKLFF	TGCGCCAGCAGCTTTGGTAGGGGACAGGGAACAACTAATGAAAAACTGTTTTTT
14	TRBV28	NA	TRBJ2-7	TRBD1	CASTLEGAPGEQYF	TGTGCCAGCACCCTTGAGGGGGCGCCGGGTGAGCAGTACTTC
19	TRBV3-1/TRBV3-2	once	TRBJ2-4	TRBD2	CASSQDHGGGAPGKNIQYF	TGTGCCAGCAGCCAAGATCATGGCGGGGGGGCCCCAGGCAAAAACATTCAGTACTTC
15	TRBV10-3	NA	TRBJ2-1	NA	CAISRGPSSYNEQFF	TGTGCCATCAGTAGAGGGCCGAGCTCCTACAATGAGCAGTTCTTC
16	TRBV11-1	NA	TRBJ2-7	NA	CASSSPGGGGSYEQYF	TGTGCCAGCAGCTCGCCGGGAGGGGGCGGTTCCTACGAGCAGTACTTC
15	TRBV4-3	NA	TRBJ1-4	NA	CASSQDSQGSGKLFF	TGCGCCAGCAGCCAAGATTCACAGGGAAGTGGGAAACTGTTTTTT
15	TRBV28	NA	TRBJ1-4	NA	CASSPGGGLNEKLFF	TGTGCCAGCAGTCCCGGGGGGGGATTGAATGAAAAACTGTTTTTT
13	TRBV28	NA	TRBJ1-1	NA	CASSPLVGLEAFF	TGTGCCAGCAGCCCCTTAGTGGGACTTGAAGCTTTCTTT
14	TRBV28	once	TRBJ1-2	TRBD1	CASRTGGTNYGYTF	TGTGCCAGCAGAACAGGGGGTACTAACTATGGCTACACCTTC